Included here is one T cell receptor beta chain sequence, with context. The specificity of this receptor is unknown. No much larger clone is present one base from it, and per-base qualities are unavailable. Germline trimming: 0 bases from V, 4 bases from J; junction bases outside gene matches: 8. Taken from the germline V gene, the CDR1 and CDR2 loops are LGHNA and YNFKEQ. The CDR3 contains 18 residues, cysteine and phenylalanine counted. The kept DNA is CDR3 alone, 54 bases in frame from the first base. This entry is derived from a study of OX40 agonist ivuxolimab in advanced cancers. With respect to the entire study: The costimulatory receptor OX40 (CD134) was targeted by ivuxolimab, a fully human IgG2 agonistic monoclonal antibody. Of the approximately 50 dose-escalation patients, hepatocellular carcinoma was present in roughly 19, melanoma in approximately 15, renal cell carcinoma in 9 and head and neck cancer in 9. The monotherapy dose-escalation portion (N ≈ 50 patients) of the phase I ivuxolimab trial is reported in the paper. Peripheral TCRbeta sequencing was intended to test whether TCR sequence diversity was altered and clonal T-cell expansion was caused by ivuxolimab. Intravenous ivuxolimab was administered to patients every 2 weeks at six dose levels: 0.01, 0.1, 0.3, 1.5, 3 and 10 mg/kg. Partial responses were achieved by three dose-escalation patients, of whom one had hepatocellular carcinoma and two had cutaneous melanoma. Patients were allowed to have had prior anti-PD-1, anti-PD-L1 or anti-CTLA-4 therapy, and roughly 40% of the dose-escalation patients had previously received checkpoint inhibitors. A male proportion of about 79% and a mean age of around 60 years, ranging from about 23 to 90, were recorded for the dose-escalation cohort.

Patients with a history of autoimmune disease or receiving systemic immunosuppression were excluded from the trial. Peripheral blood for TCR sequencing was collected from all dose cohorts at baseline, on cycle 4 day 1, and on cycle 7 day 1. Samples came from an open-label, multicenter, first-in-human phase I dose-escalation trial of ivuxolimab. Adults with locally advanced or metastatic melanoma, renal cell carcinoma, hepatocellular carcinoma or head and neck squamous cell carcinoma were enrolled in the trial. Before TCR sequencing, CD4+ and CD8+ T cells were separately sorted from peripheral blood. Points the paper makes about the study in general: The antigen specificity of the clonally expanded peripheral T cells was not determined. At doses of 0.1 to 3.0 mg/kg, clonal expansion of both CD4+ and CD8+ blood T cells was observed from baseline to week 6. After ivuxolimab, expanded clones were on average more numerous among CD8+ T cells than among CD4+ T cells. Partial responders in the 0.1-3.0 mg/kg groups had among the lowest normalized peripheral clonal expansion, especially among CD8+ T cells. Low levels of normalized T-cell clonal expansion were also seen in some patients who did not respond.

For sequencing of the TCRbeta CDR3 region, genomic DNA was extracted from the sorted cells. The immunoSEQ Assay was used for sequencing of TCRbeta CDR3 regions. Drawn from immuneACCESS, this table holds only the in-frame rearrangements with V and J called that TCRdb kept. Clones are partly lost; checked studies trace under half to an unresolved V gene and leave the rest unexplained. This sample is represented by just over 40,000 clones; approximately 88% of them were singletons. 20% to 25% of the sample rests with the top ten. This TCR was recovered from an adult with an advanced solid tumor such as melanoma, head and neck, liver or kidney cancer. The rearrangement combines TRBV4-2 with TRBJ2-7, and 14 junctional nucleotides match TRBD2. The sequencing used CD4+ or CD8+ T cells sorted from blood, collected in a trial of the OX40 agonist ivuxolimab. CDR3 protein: CASSQEGLAGEYSYEQYF. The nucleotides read TGTGCCAGCAGCCAAGAGGGACTAGCGGGAGAGTATTCGTACGAGCAGTACTTC.